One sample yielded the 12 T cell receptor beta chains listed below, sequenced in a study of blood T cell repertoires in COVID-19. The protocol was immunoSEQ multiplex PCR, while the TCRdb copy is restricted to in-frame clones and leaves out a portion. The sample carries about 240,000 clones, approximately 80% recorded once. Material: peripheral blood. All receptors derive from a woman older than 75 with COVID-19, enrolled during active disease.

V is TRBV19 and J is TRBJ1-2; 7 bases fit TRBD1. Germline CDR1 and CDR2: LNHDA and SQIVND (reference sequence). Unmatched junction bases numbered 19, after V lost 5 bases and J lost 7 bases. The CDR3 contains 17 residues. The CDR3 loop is CASSPPAMGQRSGGYTF. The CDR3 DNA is TGTGCCAGTAGTCCGCCCGCCATGGGACAGAGATCTGGTGGCTACACCTTC.

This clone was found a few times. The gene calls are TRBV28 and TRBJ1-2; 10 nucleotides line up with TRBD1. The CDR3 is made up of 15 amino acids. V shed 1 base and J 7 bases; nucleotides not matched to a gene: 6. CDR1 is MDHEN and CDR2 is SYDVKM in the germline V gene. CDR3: CASSLLGGTGVGYTF. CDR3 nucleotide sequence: TGTGCCAGCAGTTTATTGGGCGGGACAGGGGTTGGCTACACCTTC.

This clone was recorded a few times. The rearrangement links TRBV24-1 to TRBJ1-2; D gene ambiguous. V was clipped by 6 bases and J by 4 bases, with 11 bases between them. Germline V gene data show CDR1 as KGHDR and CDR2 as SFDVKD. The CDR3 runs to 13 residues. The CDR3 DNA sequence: TGTGCCACCAGTCGGGAGCGAATCTATGGCTACACCTTC. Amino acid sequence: CATSRERIYGYTF.

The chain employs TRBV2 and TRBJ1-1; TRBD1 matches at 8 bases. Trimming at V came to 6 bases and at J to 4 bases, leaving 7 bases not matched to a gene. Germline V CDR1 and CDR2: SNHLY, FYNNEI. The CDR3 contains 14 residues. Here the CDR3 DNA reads TGTGCCAGCAGAAACAGGGGGTTTCGCACTGAAGCTTTCTTT. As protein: CASRNRGFRTEAFF.

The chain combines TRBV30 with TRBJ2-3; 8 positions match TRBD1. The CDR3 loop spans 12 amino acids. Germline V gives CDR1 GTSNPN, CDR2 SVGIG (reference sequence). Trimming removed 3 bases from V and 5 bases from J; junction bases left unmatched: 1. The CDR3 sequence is CAWRDRGDTQYF. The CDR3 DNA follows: TGTGCCTGGAGAGACAGGGGAGATACGCAGTATTTT.

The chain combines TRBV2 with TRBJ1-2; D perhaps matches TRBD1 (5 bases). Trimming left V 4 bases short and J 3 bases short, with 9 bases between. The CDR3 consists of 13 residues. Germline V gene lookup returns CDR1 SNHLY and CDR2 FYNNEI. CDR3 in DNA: TGTGCCAGCAGTGCCCAGGGTTACTATGGCTACACCTTC. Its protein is CASSAQGYYGYTF.

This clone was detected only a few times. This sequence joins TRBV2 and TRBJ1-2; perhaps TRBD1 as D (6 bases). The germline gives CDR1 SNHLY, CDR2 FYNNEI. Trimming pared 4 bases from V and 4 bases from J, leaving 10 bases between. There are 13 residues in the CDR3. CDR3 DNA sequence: TGTGCCAGCAGTGTAGACAGGACCTATGGCTACACCTTC. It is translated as CASSVDRTYGYTF.

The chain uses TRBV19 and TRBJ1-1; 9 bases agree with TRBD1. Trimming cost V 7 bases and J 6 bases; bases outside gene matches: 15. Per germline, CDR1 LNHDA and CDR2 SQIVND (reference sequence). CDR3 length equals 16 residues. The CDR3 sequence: CASNRRDREKIAEAFF. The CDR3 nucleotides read TGTGCCAGTAACCGACGGGACAGGGAAAAGATAGCTGAAGCTTTCTTT.

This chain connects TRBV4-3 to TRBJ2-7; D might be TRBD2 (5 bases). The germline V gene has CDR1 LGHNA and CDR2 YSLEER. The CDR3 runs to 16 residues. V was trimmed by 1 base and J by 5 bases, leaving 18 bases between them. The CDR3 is CASSQVPGTPWDEQYF. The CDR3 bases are TGCGCCAGCAGCCAAGTCCCGGGAACCCCGTGGGACGAGCAGTACTTC.

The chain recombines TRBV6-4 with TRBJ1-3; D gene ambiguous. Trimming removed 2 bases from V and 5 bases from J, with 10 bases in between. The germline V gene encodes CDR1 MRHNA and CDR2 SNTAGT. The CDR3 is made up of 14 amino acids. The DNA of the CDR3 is TGTGCCAGCAGTGACAATGAGGGTAGAAACACCATATATTTT. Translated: CASSDNEGRNTIYF.

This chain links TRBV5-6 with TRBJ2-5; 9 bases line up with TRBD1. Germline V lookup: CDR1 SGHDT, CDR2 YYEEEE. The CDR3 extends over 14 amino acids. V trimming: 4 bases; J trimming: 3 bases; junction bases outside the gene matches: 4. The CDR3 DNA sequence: TGTGCCAGCAGCCTCGGGACAGGGAAAGAGACCCAGTACTTC. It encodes CASSLGTGKETQYF.

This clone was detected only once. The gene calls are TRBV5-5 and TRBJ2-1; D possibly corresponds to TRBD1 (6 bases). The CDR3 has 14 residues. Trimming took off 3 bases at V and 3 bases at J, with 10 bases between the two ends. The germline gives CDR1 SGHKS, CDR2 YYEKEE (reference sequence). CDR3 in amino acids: CASSSRDIYNEQFF. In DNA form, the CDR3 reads TGTGCCAGCAGCTCCCGGGACATCTACAATGAGCAGTTCTTC.